A single TCR beta chain is shown here with its context. Germline CDR1 is SNHLY and CDR2 is FYNNEI. V lost 6 bases to trimming and J lost 3 bases, with 11 bases between them. The length of the CDR3 is 13 residues. The data stem from a study of glioma-infiltrating T cells after dendritic cell vaccination. Time point denoted: after dendritic cell vaccination, including at tumor progression/relapse. Amplification used 60 V beta primers and 13 J beta primers. The method was immunoSEQ multiplex PCR; TCRdb's version includes in-frame clones alone and lacks a portion of them. Of tens of thousands of clones listed, 81% were seen once; the top ten hold 2% to 2.5%.

This chain joins TRBV2 and TRBJ1-1, with D perhaps TRBD1 (6 bases). The TCR was taken from a human donor with glioblastoma. Source: blood, taken after dendritic cell vaccination. The CDR3 loop is CASSYRVDTEAFF. The CDR3, as DNA: TGTGCCAGCAGCTACAGGGTTGACACTGAAGCTTTCTTT.